These 18 T cell receptor beta chains share one sample of origin, sequenced in a study of control samples from healthy donors and cancer patients. The data were produced by immunoSEQ multiplex PCR, yet TCRdb's version contains in-frame clones alone and is incomplete. The data contain 150,000 or so clones, 80% to 95% of them singletons. The sequenced sample consisted of blood. The receptors originated from a man between 18 and 29 years old in good health.

The chain employs TRBV9 and TRBJ2-3; 10 bases align to TRBD2. The CDR3 spans 15 residues. After removal of 3 bases from V and 1 base from J, the junction contained 2 bases not matched to a gene. Germline CDR1 is SGDLS and CDR2 is YYNGEE. DNA of the CDR3: TGTGCCAGCAGCGGTACTAGCGGGGGCACAGATACGCAGTATTTT. Amino acid sequence: CASSGTSGGTDTQYF.

This chain links TRBV5-4 with TRBJ1-5; D is unclear. The V gene lost 0 bases and the J gene lost 3 bases, with 7 bases spanning the gap. The CDR3 is 14 amino acids. Germline-derived CDR1 and CDR2 are SGHNT and YYREEE (reference sequence). This CDR3 is CASSLEGPNQPQHF. The CDR3 nucleotides read TGTGCCAGCAGCTTGGAAGGCCCCAATCAGCCCCAGCATTTT.

The chain couples TRBV5-1 to TRBJ1-5; D uncertain. The CDR3 sequence is 15 residues long. Looked up from germline, CDR1 is SGHRS and CDR2 is YFSETQ. V shed 0 bases and J shed 3 bases, with 10 bases lying between them. The CDR3 region has the DNA TGCGCCAGCAGCTTGGGGGTGGGCGTCAATCAGCCCCAGCATTTT. Residues: CASSLGVGVNQPQHF.

This chain connects TRBV2 to TRBJ2-7; D perhaps matches TRBD2 (5 bases). Germline V gives CDR1 SNHLY, CDR2 FYNNEI. The CDR3 is made up of 14 amino acids. The V gene lost 5 bases and the J gene lost 1 base, with 12 bases spanning the gap. The chain's CDR3 is CASSPGLLSYEQYF. CDR3 sequence (DNA): TGTGCCAGCAGTCCCGGACTGCTTTCCTACGAGCAGTACTTC.

The gene calls are TRBV5-1 and TRBJ1-3, with unresolved D. With 0 bases removed from V and 2 bases from J, the gap between germline ends came to 12 bases. CDR3 length: 16 amino acids. Germline lookup yields CDR1 SGHRS and CDR2 YFSETQ. The CDR3 loop is CASSLALGLTGNTIYF. CDR3 bases: TGCGCCAGCAGCTTGGCGTTAGGACTAACTGGAAACACCATATATTTT.

V gene TRBV10-3 combines with J gene TRBJ1-2, with D unclear. Germline lookup yields CDR1 ENHRY and CDR2 SYGVKD. This CDR3 spans 13 amino acids. Trimming shortened V by 8 bases and J by 5 bases, and 15 bases separated the two germline ends. The CDR3 region has the DNA TGTGCCATCCTAGAGTCCAGGCGGTATGGCTACACCTTC. Residues: CAILESRRYGYTF.

The J gene is TRBJ1-4, the V gene TRBV7-6, with 9 bases that match TRBD1. Germline V gives CDR1 SGHVS, CDR2 FNYEAQ. With V trimmed by 5 bases and J by 5 bases, 15 bases remained unmatched. The CDR3 consists of 18 residues. The CDR3 sequence is CASSPSVGTGMTNEKLFF. The CDR3 nucleotides read TGTGCCAGCAGCCCTTCAGTTGGGACAGGGATGACCAATGAAAAACTGTTTTTT.

This chain joins TRBV11-2 and TRBJ2-5, with D uncertain. The CDR3 is 12 residues long. V shed 5 bases and J shed 9 bases, with 13 bases lying between them. The germline gives CDR1 SGHAT, CDR2 FQNNGV. The CDR3 sequence is CASSPVRNSQYF. The CDR3 DNA follows: TGTGCCAGCAGCCCTGTCCGGAATTCCCAGTACTTC.

A note on this clone: The sample has other DNA sequences that encode this CDR3 too. The chain carries TRBV18 and TRBJ2-1, with TRBD2 as a possible D gene (5 bases). V shed 3 bases and J shed 2 bases, with 17 bases lying between them. This CDR3 has 17 residues. From germline, CDR1 is KGHSH and CDR2 LQKENI. In DNA form, the CDR3 reads TGTGCCAGCTCACCCCCAAGGAGGAGTCTTACCTACAATGAGCAGTTCTTC. Translated, it gives CASSPPRRSLTYNEQFF. Together with reference TRBV18 and TRBJ2-1, the CDR3 gives the full variable domain: NAGVMQNPRHLVRRRGQEARLRCSPMKGHSHVYWYRQLPEEGLKFMVYLQKENIIDESGMPKERFSAEFPKEGPSILRIQQVVRGDSAAYFCASSPPRRSLTYNEQFFGPGTRLTVL.

The chain links TRBV5-1 to TRBJ2-7; 7 bases are shared with TRBD2. Germline V CDR1 and CDR2: SGHRS, YFSETQ. Losses at the gene ends were 1 base for V and 3 bases for J; bases not matched to a gene: 10. The CDR3 is 16 amino acids. CDR3 coding DNA: TGCGCCAGCAGCTTGATCTCGGTCGGGGGGAACTACGAGCAGTACTTC. Protein product: CASSLISVGGNYEQYF. Complete variable domain (other parts from reference TRBV5-1 and TRBJ2-7): KAGVTQTPRYLIKTRGQQVTLSCSPISGHRSVSWYQQTPGQGLQFLFEYFSETQRNKGNFPGRFSGRQFSNSRSEMNVSTLELGDSALYLCASSLISVGGNYEQYFGPGTRLTVT.

The V call is TRBV5-5, the J call TRBJ1-4; D gene unclear. V lost 3 bases to trimming and J lost 8 bases, with 14 bases between them. CDR1 SGHKS and CDR2 YYEKEE come from the germline V gene (reference sequence). This CDR3 spans 14 amino acids. CDR3 DNA: TGTGCCAGCAGCTCCGAGGCGGGAAGAGAAAAACTGTTTTTT. It encodes CASSSEAGREKLFF.

The rearrangement links TRBV13 to TRBJ2-5; 11 positions match TRBD2. V lost 5 bases and J lost 3; bases outside the gene matches: 8. CDR1 is PRHDT and CDR2 is FYEKMQ in the germline V gene (reference sequence). This CDR3 spans 16 amino acids. CDR3 bases: TGTGCCAGCAGCCCAGAGCCTAGCGGGGGGAAAGAGACCCAGTACTTC. Amino acids: CASSPEPSGGKETQYF.

V and J are TRBV27 and TRBJ2-7; no firm D call. CDR3 size: 12 residues. Germline V lookup: CDR1 MNHEY, CDR2 SMNVEV (reference sequence). Trimming removed 5 bases at V and 0 bases at J, with 5 bases between. For the CDR3, the DNA is TGTGCCAGCAGTAAGGACTCCTACGAGCAGTACTTC. It specifies CASSKDSYEQYF.

V usage is TRBV5-1 and J usage is TRBJ1-1; a weak D match, TRBD1 (6 bases). V lost 0 bases and J lost 5, with 14 bases in between. Per germline, CDR1 SGHRS and CDR2 YFSETQ. This CDR3 is 15 amino acids long. This chain's CDR3 is CASSLEGGQSTEAFF. CDR3 in DNA: TGCGCCAGCAGCTTGGAAGGGGGGCAGTCGACTGAAGCTTTCTTT.

The CDR3 sequence: CASSQTSVIDEQFF. The CDR3 DNA reads as TGTGCCAGCTCTCAGACTAGTGTAATTGATGAGCAGTTCTTC. This chain uses TRBV18 with TRBJ2-1; tentative D call: TRBD2 (6 bases). The CDR3 has 14 residues. Trimming removed 6 bases from V and 8 bases from J, with 17 bases in between. Germline loops: CDR1 KGHSH, CDR2 LQKENI.

In this sample, this clone turned up once. The chain combines TRBV30 with TRBJ2-7; 12 bases align to TRBD2. With 3 bases clipped from V and 2 bases from J, the junction kept 17 bases outside the gene matches. This CDR3 is built from 19 residues. CDR1 and CDR2 (germline): GTSNPN, SVGIG (reference sequence). The CDR3 region is CAWRDGPRTSGGRAYEQYF. The CDR3 DNA is TGTGCCTGGAGAGACGGTCCACGAACTAGCGGGGGGAGGGCCTACGAGCAGTACTTC. The entire variable domain, with the rest obtained from reference TRBV30 and TRBJ2-7, is as follows: SQTIHQWPATLVQPVGSPLSLECTVEGTSNPNLYWYRQAAGRGLQLLFYSVGIGQISSEVPQNLSASRPQDRQFILSSKKLLLSDSGFYLCAWRDGPRTSGGRAYEQYFGPGTRLTVT.

The chain employs TRBV2 and TRBJ2-5; 8 bases fit TRBD1. The CDR3 covers 12 residues. Trimming took 8 bases from V and 3 from J; bases not matched to a gene: 2. CDR1 and CDR2 from the germline V gene are SNHLY and FYNNEI. In DNA, the CDR3 is TGTGCCAGCCAGGGACAGGAAGAGACCCAGTACTTC. It is translated as CASQGQEETQYF.

This chain uses TRBV10-3 with TRBJ1-1, with D perhaps matching TRBD1 (5 bases). CDR1 is ENHRY and CDR2 is SYGVKD in the germline V gene. The CDR3 spans 13 residues. Trimming shortened V by 11 bases and J by 1 base, and 14 bases separated the two germline ends. The CDR3 nucleotides read TGTGCCTCGAAGGGACCTGCGAACACTGAAGCTTTCTTT. This translates into CASKGPANTEAFF.